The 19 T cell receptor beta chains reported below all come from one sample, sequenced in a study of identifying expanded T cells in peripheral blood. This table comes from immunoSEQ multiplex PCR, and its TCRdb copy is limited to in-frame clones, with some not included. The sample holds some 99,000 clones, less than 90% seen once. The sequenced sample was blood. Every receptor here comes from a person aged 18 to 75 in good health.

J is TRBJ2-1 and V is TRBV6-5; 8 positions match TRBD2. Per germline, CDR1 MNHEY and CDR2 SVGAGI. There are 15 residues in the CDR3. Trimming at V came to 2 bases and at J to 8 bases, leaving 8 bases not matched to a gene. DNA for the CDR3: TGTGCCAGCAGTTACGGGGTAGCGGGATGGGATGAGCAGTTCTTC. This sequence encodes CASSYGVAGWDEQFF.

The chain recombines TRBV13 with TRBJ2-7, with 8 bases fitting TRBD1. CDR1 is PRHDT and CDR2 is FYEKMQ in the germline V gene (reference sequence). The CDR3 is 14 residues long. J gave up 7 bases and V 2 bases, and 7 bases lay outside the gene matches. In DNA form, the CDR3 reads TGTGCCAGCAGCTTACAGGACAGGGTGAGTGAGCAGTACTTC. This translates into CASSLQDRVSEQYF.

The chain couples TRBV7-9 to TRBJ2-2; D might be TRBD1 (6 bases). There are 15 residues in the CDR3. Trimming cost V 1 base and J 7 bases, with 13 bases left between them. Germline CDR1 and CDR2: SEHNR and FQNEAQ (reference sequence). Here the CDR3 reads CASSLGVGAFGELFF. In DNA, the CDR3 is TGTGCCAGCAGCTTAGGCGTGGGGGCTTTCGGGGAGCTGTTTTTT.

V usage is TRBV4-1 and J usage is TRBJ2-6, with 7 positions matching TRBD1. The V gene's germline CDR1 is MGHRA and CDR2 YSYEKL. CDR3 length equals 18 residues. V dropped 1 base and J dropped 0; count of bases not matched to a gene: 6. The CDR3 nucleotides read TGCGCCAGCAGCCAAGGGGAAGGGGGCCGCTCTGGGGCCAACGTCCTGACTTTC. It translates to CASSQGEGGRSGANVLTF.

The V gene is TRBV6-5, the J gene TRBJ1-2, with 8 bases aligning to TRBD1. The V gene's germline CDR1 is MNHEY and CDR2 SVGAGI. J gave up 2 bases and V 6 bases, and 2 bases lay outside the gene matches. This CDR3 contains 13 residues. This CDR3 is CASRRDRNYGYTF. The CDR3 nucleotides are TGTGCCAGCAGACGGGACAGGAACTATGGCTACACCTTC.

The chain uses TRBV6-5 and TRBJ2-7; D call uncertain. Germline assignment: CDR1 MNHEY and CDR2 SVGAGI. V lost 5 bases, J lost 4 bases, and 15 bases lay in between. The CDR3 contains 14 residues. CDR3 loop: CASSPPAPSYEQYF. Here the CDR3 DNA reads TGTGCCAGCAGTCCCCCAGCACCCAGTTACGAGCAGTACTTC.

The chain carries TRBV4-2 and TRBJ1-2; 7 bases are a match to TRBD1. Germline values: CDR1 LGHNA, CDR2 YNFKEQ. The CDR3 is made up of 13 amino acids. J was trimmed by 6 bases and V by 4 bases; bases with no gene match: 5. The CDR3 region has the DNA TGTGCCAGCAGCCGCGGACAGGAAGATGGCTACACCTTC. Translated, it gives CASSRGQEDGYTF.

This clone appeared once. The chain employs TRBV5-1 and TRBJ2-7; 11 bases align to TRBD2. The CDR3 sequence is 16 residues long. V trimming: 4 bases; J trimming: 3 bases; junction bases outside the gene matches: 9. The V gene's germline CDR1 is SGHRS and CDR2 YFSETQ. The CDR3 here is CASSRSSGRISYEQYF. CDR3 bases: TGCGCCAGCAGCAGATCTAGCGGGAGGATAAGCTACGAGCAGTACTTC.

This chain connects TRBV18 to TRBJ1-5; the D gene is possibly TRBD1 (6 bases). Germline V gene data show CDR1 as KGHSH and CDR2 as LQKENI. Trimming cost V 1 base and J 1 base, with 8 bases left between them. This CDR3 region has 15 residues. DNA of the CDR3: TGTGCCAGCTCACCACTCGGACAGAGCAATCAGCCCCAGCATTTT. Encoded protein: CASSPLGQSNQPQHF. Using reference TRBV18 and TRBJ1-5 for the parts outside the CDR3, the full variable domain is NAGVMQNPRHLVRRRGQEARLRCSPMKGHSHVYWYRQLPEEGLKFMVYLQKENIIDESGMPKERFSAEFPKEGPSILRIQQVVRGDSAAYFCASSPLGQSNQPQHFGDGTRLSIL.

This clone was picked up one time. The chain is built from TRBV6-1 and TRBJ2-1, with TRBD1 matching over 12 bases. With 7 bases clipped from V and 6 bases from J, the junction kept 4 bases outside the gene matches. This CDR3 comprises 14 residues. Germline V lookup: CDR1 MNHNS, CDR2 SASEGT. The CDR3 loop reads CASTRDRGPNEQFF. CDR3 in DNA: TGTGCCAGCACCCGGGACAGGGGGCCCAATGAGCAGTTCTTC.

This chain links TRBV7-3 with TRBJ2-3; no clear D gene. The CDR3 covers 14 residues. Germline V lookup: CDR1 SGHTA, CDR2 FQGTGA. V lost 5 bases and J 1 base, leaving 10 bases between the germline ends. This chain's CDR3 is CASSPSTGTDTQYF. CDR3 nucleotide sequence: TGTGCCAGCAGCCCATCCACAGGCACAGATACGCAGTATTTT.

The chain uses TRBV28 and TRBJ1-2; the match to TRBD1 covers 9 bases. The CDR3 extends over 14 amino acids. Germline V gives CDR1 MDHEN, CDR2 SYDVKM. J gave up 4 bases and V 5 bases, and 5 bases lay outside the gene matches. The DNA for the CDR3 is TGTGCCAGCAGTACCATGACAGGGGGCTATGGCTACACCTTC. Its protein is CASSTMTGGYGYTF.

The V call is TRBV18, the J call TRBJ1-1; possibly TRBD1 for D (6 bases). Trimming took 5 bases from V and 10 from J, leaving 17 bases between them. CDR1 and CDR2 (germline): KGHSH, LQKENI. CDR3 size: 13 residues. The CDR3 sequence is CASSTGFQGRAFF. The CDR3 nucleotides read TGTGCCAGCTCAACCGGATTTCAGGGGCGAGCTTTCTTT.

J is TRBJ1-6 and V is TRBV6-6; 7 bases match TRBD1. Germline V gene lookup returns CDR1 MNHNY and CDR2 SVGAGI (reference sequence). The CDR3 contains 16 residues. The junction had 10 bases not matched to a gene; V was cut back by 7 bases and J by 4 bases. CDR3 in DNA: TGTGCCAGCACTAACGAGAGGACAGGATATAATTCACCCCTCCACTTT. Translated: CASTNERTGYNSPLHF.

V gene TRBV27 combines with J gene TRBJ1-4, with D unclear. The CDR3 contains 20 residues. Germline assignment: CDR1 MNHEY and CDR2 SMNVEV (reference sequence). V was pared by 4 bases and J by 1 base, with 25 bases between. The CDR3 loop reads CASSSIVRPDTGGTNEKLFF. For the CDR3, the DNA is TGTGCCAGCAGTTCTATAGTGCGCCCCGACACCGGTGGAACTAATGAAAAACTGTTTTTT.

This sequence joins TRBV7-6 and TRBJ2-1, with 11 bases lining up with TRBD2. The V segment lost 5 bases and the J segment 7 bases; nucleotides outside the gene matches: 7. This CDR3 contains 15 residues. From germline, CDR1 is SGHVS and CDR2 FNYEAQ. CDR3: CASSQGLAAENEQFF. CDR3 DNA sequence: TGTGCCAGCAGCCAGGGACTAGCGGCCGAAAATGAGCAGTTCTTC. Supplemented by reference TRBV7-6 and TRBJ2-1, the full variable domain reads GAGVSQSPRYKVTKRGQDVALRCDPISGHVSLYWYRQALGQGPEFLTYFNYEAQQDKSGLPNDRFSAERPEGSISTLTIQRTEQRDSAMYRCASSQGLAAENEQFFGPGTRLTVL.

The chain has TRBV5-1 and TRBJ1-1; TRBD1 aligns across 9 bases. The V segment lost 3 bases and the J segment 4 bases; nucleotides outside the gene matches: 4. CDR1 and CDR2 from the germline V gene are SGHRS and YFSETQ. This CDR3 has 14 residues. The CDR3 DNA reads TGCGCCAGCAGCTCGGGACAGGGTGCCACTGAAGCTTTCTTT. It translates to CASSSGQGATEAFF.

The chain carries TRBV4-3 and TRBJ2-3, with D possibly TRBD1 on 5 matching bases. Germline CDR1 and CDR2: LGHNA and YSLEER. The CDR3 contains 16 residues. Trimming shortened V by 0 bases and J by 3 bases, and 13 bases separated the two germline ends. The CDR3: CASSQDQAGKTDTQYF. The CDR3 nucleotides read TGCGCCAGCAGCCAAGATCAGGCAGGGAAGACAGATACGCAGTATTTT.

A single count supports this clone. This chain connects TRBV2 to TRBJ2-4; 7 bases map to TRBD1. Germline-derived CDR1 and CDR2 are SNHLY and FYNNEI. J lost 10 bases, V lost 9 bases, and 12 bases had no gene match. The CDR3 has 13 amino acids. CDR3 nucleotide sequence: TGTGCCAGTAGTCTAGGACAGGTTGGAATTCAGTACTTC. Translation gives CASSLGQVGIQYF.